In this sample, the clone carrying this T cell receptor (beta chain) turned up many times. Antigen specificity is unknown. Germline CDR1 is SGHTA and CDR2 is FQGNSA. V lost 1 base and J lost 5, with 11 bases in between. This CDR3 region has 14 residues. The entry originates in a study of T cell repertoires in cytomegalovirus infection. Study overall: In the study, CMV epitopes included recently identified HLA-C-restricted and well-studied HLA-B-restricted ones. Public TCR beta signature analysis indicated the presence of both CMV infection and matching HLA type.

TCRdb used MiXCR to reprocess the reads, holding one entry per CDR3 protein. In the table there are about 310,000 distinct CDR3 sequences, roughly 25% of which are singletons. Study observations and caveats: Carriers of CMV plus the relevant HLA were identified by cumulative public TCR beta family frequency.

This receptor was taken from a human donor in good health (CMV status not recorded). Some clones in this sample may be carry-over from other donors' samples. This chain joins TRBV7-2 and TRBJ1-2, with unresolved D. The starting material was cultured PBMCs, obtained from culture after CMV antigen stimulation. The CDR3: CASSLVEGVYGYTF. Written as DNA, the CDR3 is TGTGCCAGCAGCTTAGTGGAGGGCGTGTATGGCTACACCTTC.